This T cell receptor beta chain was found in a study of blood T cells in healthy people across ages. General study findings and limits: Across samples, TCR beta diversity tracked strongly with naive T cell percentage.

The CDR3 runs 13 residues. CDR1 MNHEY and CDR2 SVGEGT come from the germline V gene. Trimming left V 2 bases short and J 8 bases short, with 10 bases between. A second roughly 7 to 11 cycle PCR used barcoded and J-beta primers. TCRdb reprocessed the 5' RACE reads with MiXCR, giving one entry per CDR3 protein. Here the sample spans around 670,000 distinct CDR3 sequences, about 28% being singletons. This clonotype came up many times. Antigen specificity is unknown. The study drew donors from healthy Caucasian individuals in Russia aged about 6 to 90. V is TRBV6-2 or TRBV6-3 and J is TRBJ2-1; the D gene is possibly TRBD2 (5 bases). This clonotype was obtained from a woman older than 75 in good health. The sequencing sample was made of blood. The CDR3 is CASSYLPRDEQFF. The CDR3 DNA is TGTGCCAGCAGTTACCTTCCGAGGGATGAGCAGTTCTTC.